This TCR beta chain derives from a study of identical twins. TCRdb re-analysed the 5' RACE reads in MiXCR, keeping a single row per CDR3 protein. The repertoire holds some 1,700,000 distinct CDR3 sequences, with under 35% as singletons. The germline CDR1 and CDR2 sequences are SNHLY and FYNNEI. Losses at the gene ends were 0 bases for V and 5 bases for J; bases not matched to a gene: 6. The CDR3 sequence is 18 residues long. The chain links TRBV2 to TRBJ2-1; 14 bases are shared with TRBD2. This TCR was sampled from a newborn girl in good health. Sequenced sample: cord blood. In DNA form, the CDR3 reads TGTGCCAGCAGTGAAGCGCTTCTGGGACTAGCGGGGGACAATGAGCAGTTCTTC. It is translated as CASSEALLGLAGDNEQFF.